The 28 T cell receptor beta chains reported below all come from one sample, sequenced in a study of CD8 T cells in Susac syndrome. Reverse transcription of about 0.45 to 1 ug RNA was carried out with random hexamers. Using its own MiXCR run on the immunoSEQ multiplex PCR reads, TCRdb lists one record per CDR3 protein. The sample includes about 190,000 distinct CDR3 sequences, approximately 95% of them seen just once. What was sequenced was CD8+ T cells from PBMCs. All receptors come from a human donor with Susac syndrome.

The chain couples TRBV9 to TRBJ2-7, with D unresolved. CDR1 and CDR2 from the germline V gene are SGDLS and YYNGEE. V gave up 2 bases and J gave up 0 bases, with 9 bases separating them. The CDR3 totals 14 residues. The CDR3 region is CASSVGRSSYEQYF. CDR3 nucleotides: TGTGCCAGCAGCGTGGGAAGAAGCTCCTACGAGCAGTACTTC.

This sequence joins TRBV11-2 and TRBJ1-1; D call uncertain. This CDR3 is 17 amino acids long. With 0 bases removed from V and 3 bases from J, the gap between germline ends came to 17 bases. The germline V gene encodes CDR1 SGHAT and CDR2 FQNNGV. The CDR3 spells CASSLDSGAEEDTEAFF. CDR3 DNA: TGTGCCAGCAGCTTAGATAGCGGAGCCGAAGAGGACACTGAAGCTTTCTTT.

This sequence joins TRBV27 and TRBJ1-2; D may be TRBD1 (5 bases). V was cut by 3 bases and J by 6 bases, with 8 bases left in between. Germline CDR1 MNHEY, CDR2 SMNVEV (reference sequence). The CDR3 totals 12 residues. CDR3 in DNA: TGTGCCAGCAGTTTTCAGGGAGATGGCTACACCTTC. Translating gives CASSFQGDGYTF.

The CDR3 nucleotides read TGTGCCAGCAGCTTGAGCGGAGACTCTGGGGCCAACGTCCTGACTTTC. Protein product: CASSLSGDSGANVLTF. The chain couples TRBV9 to TRBJ2-6, with D possibly being TRBD2 (5 bases). The CDR3 covers 16 residues. Trimming removed 4 bases at V and 0 bases at J, with 11 bases between. Germline lookup yields CDR1 SGDLS and CDR2 YYNGEE.

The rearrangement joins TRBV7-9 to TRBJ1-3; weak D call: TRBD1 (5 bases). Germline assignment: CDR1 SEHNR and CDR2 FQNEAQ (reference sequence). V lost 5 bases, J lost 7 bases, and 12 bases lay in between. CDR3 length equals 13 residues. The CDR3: CASSPRQRNTIYF. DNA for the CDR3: TGTGCCAGCAGCCCGAGACAGCGGAACACCATATATTTT.

As DNA, the CDR3 is TGTGCCAGCAGCTTGGTTGGGGACCAGGTCAATGAGCAGTTCTTC. This codes for CASSLVGDQVNEQFF. The chain has TRBV5-4 and TRBJ2-1; the D call may be TRBD1 or TRBD2 (5 bases each). The CDR3 is made up of 15 amino acids. Trimming pared 0 bases from V and 6 bases from J, leaving 13 bases between. Germline values: CDR1 SGHNT, CDR2 YYREEE (reference sequence). The variable domain in full, with the rest retrieved from reference TRBV5-4 and TRBJ2-1, is ETGVTQSPTHLIKTRGQQVTLRCSSQSGHNTVSWYQQALGQGPQFIFQYYREEENGRGNFPPRFSGLQFPNYSSELNVNALELDDSALYLCASSLVGDQVNEQFFGPGTRLTVL.

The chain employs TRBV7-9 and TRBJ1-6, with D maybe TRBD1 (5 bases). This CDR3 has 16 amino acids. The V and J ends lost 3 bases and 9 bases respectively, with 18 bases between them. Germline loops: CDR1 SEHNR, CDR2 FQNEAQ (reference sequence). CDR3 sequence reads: CASSFPGRSSGSPLHF. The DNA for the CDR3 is TGTGCCAGCAGCTTTCCGGGACGGTCCTCGGGTTCACCCCTCCACTTT.

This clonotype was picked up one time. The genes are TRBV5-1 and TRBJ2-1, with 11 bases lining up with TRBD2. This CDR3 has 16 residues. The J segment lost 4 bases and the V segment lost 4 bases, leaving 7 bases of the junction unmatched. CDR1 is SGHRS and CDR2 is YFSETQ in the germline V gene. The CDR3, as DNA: TGCGCCAGCAGCATCCAGACTAGCGGGAAATACAATGAGCAGTTCTTC. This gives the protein CASSIQTSGKYNEQFF.

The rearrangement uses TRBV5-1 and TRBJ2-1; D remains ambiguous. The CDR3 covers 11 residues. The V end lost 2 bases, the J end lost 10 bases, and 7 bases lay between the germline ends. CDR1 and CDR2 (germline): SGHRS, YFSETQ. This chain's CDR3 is CASSFKAEQFF. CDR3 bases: TGCGCCAGCAGCTTTAAGGCAGAGCAGTTCTTC.

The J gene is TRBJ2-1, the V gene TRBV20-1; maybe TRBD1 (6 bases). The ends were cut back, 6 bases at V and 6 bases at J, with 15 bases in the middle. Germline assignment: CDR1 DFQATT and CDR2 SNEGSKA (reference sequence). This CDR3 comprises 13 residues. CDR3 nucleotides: TGCAGTGCGCCTCAGGTAGGGGGCAATGAGCAGTTCTTC. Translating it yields CSAPQVGGNEQFF.

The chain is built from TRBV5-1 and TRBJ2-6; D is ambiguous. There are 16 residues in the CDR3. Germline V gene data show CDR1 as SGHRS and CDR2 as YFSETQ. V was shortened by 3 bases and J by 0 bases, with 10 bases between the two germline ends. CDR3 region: CASSWVRNSGANVLTF. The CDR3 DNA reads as TGCGCCAGCAGCTGGGTCCGTAACTCTGGGGCCAACGTCCTGACTTTC. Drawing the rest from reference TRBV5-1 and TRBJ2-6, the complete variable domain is KAGVTQTPRYLIKTRGQQVTLSCSPISGHRSVSWYQQTPGQGLQFLFEYFSETQRNKGNFPGRFSGRQFSNSRSEMNVSTLELGDSALYLCASSWVRNSGANVLTFGAGSRLTVL.

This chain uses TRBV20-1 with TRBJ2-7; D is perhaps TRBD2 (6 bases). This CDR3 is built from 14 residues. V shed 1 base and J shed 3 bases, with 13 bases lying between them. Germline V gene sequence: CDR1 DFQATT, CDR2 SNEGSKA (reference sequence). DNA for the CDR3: TGCAGTGCTAGAGTACCGGGACTCAACTACGAGCAGTACTTC. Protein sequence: CSARVPGLNYEQYF.

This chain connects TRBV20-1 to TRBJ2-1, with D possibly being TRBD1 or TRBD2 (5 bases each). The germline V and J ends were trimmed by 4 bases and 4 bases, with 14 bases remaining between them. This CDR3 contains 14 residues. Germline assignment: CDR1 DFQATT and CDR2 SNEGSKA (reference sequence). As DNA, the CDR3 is TGCAGTGCTACGGGACCGCTTACTTACAATGAGCAGTTCTTC. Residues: CSATGPLTYNEQFF.

In DNA form, the CDR3 reads TGTGCCAGCAGCTTGCCGGGACAGGACTACGAGCAGTACTTC. Translation: CASSLPGQDYEQYF. The rearrangement joins TRBV13 to TRBJ2-7, with TRBD1 matching 8 bases. CDR3 size: 14 residues. The germline gives CDR1 PRHDT, CDR2 FYEKMQ (reference sequence). V was pared by 3 bases and J by 3 bases, with 4 bases of the junction left unmatched.

This CDR3 reads CASMGSGLNTEAFF. CDR3 sequence (DNA): TGTGCCAGCATGGGGTCAGGACTGAACACTGAAGCTTTCTTT. This chain links TRBV5-4 with TRBJ1-1; D not certain. V lost 6 bases, J lost 0 bases, and 12 bases lay in between. Germline V gives CDR1 SGHNT, CDR2 YYREEE (reference sequence). This CDR3 comprises 14 residues.

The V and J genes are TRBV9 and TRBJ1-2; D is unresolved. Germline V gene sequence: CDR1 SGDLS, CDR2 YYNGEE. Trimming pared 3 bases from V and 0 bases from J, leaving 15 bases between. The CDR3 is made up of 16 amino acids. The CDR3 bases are TGTGCCAGCAGCGCACCCCGCTCCGGATCTAACTATGGCTACACCTTC. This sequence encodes CASSAPRSGSNYGYTF.

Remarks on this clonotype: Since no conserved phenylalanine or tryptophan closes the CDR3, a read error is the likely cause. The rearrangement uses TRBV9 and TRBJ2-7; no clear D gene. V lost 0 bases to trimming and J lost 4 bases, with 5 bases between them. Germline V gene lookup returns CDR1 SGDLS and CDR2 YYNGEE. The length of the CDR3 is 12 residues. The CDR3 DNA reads TGTGCCAGCAGCGTAGCGGAATACGAGCAGTACTCC. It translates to CASSVAEYEQYS.

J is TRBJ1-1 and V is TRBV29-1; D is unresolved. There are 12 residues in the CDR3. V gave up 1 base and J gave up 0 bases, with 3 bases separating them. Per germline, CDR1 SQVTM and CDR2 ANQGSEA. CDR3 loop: CSVEGVNTEAFF. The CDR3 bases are TGCAGCGTTGAAGGGGTGAACACTGAAGCTTTCTTT. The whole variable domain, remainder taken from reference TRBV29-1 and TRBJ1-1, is SAVISQKPSRDICQRGTSLTIQCQVDSQVTMMFWYRQQPGQSLTLIATANQGSEATYESGFVIDKFPISRPNLTFSTLTVSNMSPEDSSIYLCSVEGVNTEAFFGQGTRLTVV.

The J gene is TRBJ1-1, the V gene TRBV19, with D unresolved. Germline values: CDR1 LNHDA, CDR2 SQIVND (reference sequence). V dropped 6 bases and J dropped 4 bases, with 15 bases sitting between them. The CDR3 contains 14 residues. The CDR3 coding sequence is TGTGCCAGTAGCCGCATCGGGGTAGGCACTGAAGCTTTCTTT. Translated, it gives CASSRIGVGTEAFF.

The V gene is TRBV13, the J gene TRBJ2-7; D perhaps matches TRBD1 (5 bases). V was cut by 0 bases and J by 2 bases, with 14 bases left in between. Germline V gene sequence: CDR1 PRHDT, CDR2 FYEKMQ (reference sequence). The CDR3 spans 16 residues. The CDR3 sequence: CASSLGTEYMTYEQYF. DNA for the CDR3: TGTGCCAGCAGCTTAGGGACAGAGTATATGACCTACGAGCAGTACTTC. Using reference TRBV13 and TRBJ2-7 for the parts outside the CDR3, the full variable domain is AAGVIQSPRHLIKEKRETATLKCYPIPRHDTVYWYQQGPGQDPQFLISFYEKMQSDKGSIPDRFSAQQFSDYHSELNMSSLELGDSALYFCASSLGTEYMTYEQYFGPGTRLTVT.

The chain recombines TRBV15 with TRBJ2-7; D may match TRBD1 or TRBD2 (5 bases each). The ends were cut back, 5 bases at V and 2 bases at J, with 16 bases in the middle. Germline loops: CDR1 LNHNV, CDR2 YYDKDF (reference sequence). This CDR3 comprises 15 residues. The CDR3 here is CATSVRDAGPYEQYF. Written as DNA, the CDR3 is TGTGCCACCAGCGTCCGGGACGCCGGACCCTACGAGCAGTACTTC.

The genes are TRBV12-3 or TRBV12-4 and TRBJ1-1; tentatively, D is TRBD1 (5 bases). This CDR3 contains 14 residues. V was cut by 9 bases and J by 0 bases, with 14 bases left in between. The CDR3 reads CASCDTGMNTEAFF. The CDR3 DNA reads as TGTGCCAGTTGTGACACAGGTATGAACACTGAAGCTTTCTTT.

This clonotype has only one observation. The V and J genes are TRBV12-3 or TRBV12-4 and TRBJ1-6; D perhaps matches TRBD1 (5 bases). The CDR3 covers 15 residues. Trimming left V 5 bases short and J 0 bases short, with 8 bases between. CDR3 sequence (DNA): TGTGCCAGCAGTCGACAGTTCTCCTATAATTCACCCCTCCACTTT. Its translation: CASSRQFSYNSPLHF.

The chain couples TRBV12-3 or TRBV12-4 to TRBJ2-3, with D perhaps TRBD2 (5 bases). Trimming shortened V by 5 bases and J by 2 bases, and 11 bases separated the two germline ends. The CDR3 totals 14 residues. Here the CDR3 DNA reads TGTGCCAGCAGTCCTGACTACCACACAGATACGCAGTATTTT. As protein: CASSPDYHTDTQYF.

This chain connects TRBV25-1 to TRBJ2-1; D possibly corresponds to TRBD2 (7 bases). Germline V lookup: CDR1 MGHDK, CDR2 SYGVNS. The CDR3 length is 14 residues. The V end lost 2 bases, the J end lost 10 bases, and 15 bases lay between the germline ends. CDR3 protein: CASSEPGGQREQFF. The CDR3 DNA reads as TGTGCCAGCAGTGAACCGGGGGGCCAACGAGAGCAGTTCTTC.

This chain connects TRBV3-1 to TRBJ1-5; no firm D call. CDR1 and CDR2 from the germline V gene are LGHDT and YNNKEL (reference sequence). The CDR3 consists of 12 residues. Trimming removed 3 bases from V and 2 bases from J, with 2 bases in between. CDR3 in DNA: TGTGCCAGCAGCCATGGCAATCAGCCCCAGCATTTT. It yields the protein CASSHGNQPQHF.

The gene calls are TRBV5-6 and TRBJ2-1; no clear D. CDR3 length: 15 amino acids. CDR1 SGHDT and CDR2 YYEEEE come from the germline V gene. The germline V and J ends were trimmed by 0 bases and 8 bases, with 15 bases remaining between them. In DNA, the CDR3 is TGTGCCAGCAGCTTGGTGTCTTCCTGGGCGGATGAGCAGTTCTTC. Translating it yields CASSLVSSWADEQFF. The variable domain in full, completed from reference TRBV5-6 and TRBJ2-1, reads DAGVTQSPTHLIKTRGQQVTLRCSPKSGHDTVSWYQQALGQGPQFIFQYYEEEERQRGNFPDRFSGHQFPNYSSELNVNALLLGDSALYLCASSLVSSWADEQFFGPGTRLTVL.

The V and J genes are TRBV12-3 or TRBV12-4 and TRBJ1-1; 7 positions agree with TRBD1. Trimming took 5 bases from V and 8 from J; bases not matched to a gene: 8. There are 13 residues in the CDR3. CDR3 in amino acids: CASSRGQTAEAFF. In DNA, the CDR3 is TGTGCCAGCAGTAGGGGACAGACCGCCGAAGCTTTCTTT.